This TCR beta chain was profiled in a study of vaccination effects on CD4 cells after COVID-19. With the ViraFEST assay, the study expanded antigen-specific CD4+ T cells using viral peptide pools, then sequenced them. Subsequent to less than 13 days of culture, CD4+ T cells were isolated. Sometime from March through December 2020, the person acquired a SARS-CoV-2 infection that PCR confirmed. The V and J ends lost 2 bases and 7 bases respectively, with 11 bases between them. The CDR3 sequence is 13 residues long. CDR1 is MNHNS, CDR2 SASEGT, per germline. Profiling relied on immunoSEQ multiplex PCR, and the TCRdb table lists in-frame clones only, not all of them. The sample gives 40,000 to 50,000 clones, around 75% of which show up once; approximately 28% is in the top ten. With regard to this clone: Its antigen remains unknown.

This rearrangement joins TRBV6-1 to TRBJ1-1; no reliable D call. The sequencing used CD4+ T cells from PBMCs cultured with a peptide pool, collected before COVID-19 vaccination. The TCR was taken from a human donor who had a prior SARS-CoV-2 infection. The CDR3 loop reads CASSEWAGGEAFF. The CDR3, as DNA: TGTGCCAGCAGTGAATGGGCTGGTGGTGAAGCTTTCTTT.